This T cell receptor beta chain was obtained from a study of blood T cell repertoires in COVID-19. About the study: PBMCs, B-cell-depleted T cells, or T cells were the source of the cDNA or gDNA that made up the material.

This CDR3 is 14 amino acids long. Trimming at V came to 3 bases and at J to 0 bases, leaving 0 bases not matched to a gene. CDR1 is GTSNPN, CDR2 SVGIG, per germline (reference sequence). TCRdb keeps only in-frame clones here, not all; method: immunoSEQ multiplex PCR. Seen here are about 260,000 clones, approximately 84% observed once, and the top ten hold over 1.5%. The sequenced material came from peripheral blood. The chain uses TRBV30 and TRBJ2-2, with TRBD2 identical over 8 bases. The receptor was isolated from a woman of 80 years or more with acute or convalescent COVID-19. The CDR3 here is CAWRAGANTGELFF. The DNA of the CDR3 is TGTGCCTGGAGAGCGGGAGCGAACACCGGGGAGCTGTTTTTT.